This T cell receptor (beta chain) was found in a study of CD8 T cells in ankylosing spondylitis. With regard to this clonotype: Mismatch with germline at one junction end may stem from a read error.

TCRdb re-derived calls from the 5' RACE reads in MiXCR, one entry per CDR3 protein. The sample carries about 300,000 distinct CDR3 sequences, approximately 10% recorded once. This CDR3 is built from 15 residues. Sequenced input: blood, either unsorted or a sorted T cell fraction (not recorded which). The chain combines TRBV12-3 or TRBV12-4 with TRBJ1-5; 8 bases agree with TRBD1. The TCR was taken from a female donor with ankylosing spondylitis or in good health (not recorded which). The CDR3 nucleotides read TGTGCCAGCAGTGGACAGGGTAACAGCAATCAGTCCCAGCATTTT. This encodes CASSGQGNSNQSQHF.